The 2 T cell receptor beta chains presented below share a single source sample, sequenced in a study of T cells after yellow fever vaccination. TCRdb re-called the 5' RACE reads through MiXCR, storing one row per CDR3 protein. The sample has some 160,000 distinct CDR3 sequences; around 9.7% are singletons. The sequencing used CD8+ T cells sorted from PBMCs, collected 45 days after the yellow fever booster vaccination. Receptor source: a man younger than 30 who received the YFV17D yellow fever vaccine.

This clonotype was counted only a few times. This sequence joins TRBV15 and TRBJ1-1; D uncertain. CDR3 length: 16 residues. The germline gives CDR1 LNHNV, CDR2 YYDKDF (reference sequence). The V gene lost 4 bases and the J gene lost 1 base, with 16 bases spanning the gap. The CDR3 coding sequence is TGTGCCACCAGCATCGAAGGAGGTGACTCGAACACTGAAGCTTTCTTT. Translation gives CATSIEGGDSNTEAFF. Looking up the rest from reference TRBV15 and TRBJ1-1 gives the full variable domain: DAMVIQNPRYQVTQFGKPVTLSCSQTLNHNVMYWYQQKSSQAPKLLFHYYDKDFNNEADTPDNFQSRRPNTSFCFLDIRSPGLGDTAMYLCATSIEGGDSNTEAFFGQGTRLTVV.

This clonotype has more than one count but fewer than ten. This chain uses TRBV9 with TRBJ1-3; possible D gene TRBD1, 5 bases. Germline V gene sequence: CDR1 SGDLS, CDR2 YYNGEE. This CDR3 region has 15 residues. Trimming took 0 bases from V and 8 from J, leaving 15 bases between them. In DNA form, the CDR3 reads TGTGCCAGCAGCGTAGAGGCAGGGCGATCGTACACCATATATTTT. This translates into CASSVEAGRSYTIYF.